The clone carrying this TCR beta chain was observed a single time. This CDR3 region has 15 residues. Per germline, CDR1 KGHDR and CDR2 SFDVKD. V was shortened by 6 bases and J by 1 base, with 13 bases between the two germline ends. Authors' methods: Amplification of reference gene primers was used by the study to estimate nucleated cell counts. Using immunoSEQ multiplex PCR, the repertoire was profiled, and TCRdb retains in-frame clones only, with some absent. V and J calls and clone size come straight from that table; D and trimming were deduced from the DNA. Seen here are some 230,000 clones, around 83% observed once, and the top ten hold roughly 10%. The sample comes from a study of blood T cell repertoires in COVID-19.

The rearrangement uses TRBV24-1 and TRBJ2-3; D is ambiguous. The origin of this receptor is a woman in her forties or fifties with COVID-19, enrolled during active disease. The sample comprised peripheral blood. The CDR3 DNA is TGTGCCACCAGTTTACATGGCACAGGCACAGATACGCAGTATTTT. Residues: CATSLHGTGTDTQYF.